The T cell receptor (beta chain) described here comes from a study of CD8+ T cells in alopecia areata. Stated treatment: oral pan-JAK inhibitor, 5-10 mg twice daily. Alopecia areata patients provided lesional scalp punch biopsies and peripheral blood, both collected for the study. General observations from the study: Scalp clonality, along with expanded CD8+ clones among the top 100, was significantly decreased by tofacitinib.

Details on this clone: Its antigen remains unidentified.

cDNA serving as the sequencing template came from extracted, reverse transcribed RNA. Generated by immunoSEQ multiplex PCR, the TCRdb table keeps only in-frame clones and is missing some. The repertoire holds some 150,000 clones, approximately 90% seen once, with roughly 13% in the top ten. The V and J ends lost 6 bases and 7 bases respectively, with 9 bases between them. Germline V gene data show CDR1 as SNHLY and CDR2 as FYNNEI. This CDR3 comprises 11 residues. Sample: CD8+ T cells sorted from blood, taken at week 4, from a patient treated with tofacitinib. This receptor was taken from a human donor with alopecia areata. The V call is TRBV2, the J call TRBJ1-2; no firm D call. This CDR3 is CASSLLGGYTF. CDR3 bases: TGTGCCAGCAGCCTCCTTGGTGGCTACACCTTC. Drawing the rest from reference TRBV2 and TRBJ1-2, the complete variable domain is EPEVTQTPSHQVTQMGQEVILRCVPISNHLYFYWYRQILGQKVEFLVSFYNNEISEKSEIFDDQFSVERPDGSNFTLKIRSTKLEDSAMYFCASSLLGGYTFGSGTRLTVV.